One and the same sample provided the 10 T cell receptor beta chains below, sequenced in a study of blood T cell repertoires in COVID-19. The data were produced by immunoSEQ multiplex PCR, yet TCRdb's version contains in-frame clones alone and is incomplete. The repertoire holds some 270,000 clones, with 75% to 85% as singletons. The material sequenced was PBMCs or T cells enriched from blood (not recorded which). These receptors came from a woman aged 50 to 60 with acute COVID-19.

The chain is built from TRBV5-6 and TRBJ2-2; D may be TRBD1 (6 bases). Trimming removed 3 bases at V and 6 bases at J, with 18 bases between. The CDR3 extends over 16 amino acids. Germline values: CDR1 SGHDT, CDR2 YYEEEE. CDR3 bases: TGTGCCAGCAGCTCCCGGATCACAGGGCTTCCCGGGGAGCTGTTTTTT. Protein: CASSSRITGLPGELFF.

This rearrangement joins TRBV30 to TRBJ1-1; D not certain. The CDR3 spans 11 residues. V was clipped by 8 bases and J by 4 bases, with 11 bases between them. Germline CDR1 and CDR2: GTSNPN and SVGIG (reference sequence). Here the CDR3 reads CAGVAGTEAFF. CDR3 DNA sequence: TGTGCCGGTGTGGCAGGCACTGAAGCTTTCTTT.

The chain joins TRBV10-3 to TRBJ1-4, with 11 bases that match TRBD1. CDR3 length: 15 amino acids. The V segment lost 5 bases and the J segment 5 bases; nucleotides outside the gene matches: 4. CDR1 ENHRY and CDR2 SYGVKD come from the germline V gene. CDR3 loop: CAISPGQGGNEKLFF. The CDR3 DNA reads TGTGCCATCAGTCCGGGACAGGGGGGAAATGAAAAACTGTTTTTT.

In its sample, this clone was seen a few times. The V and J genes are TRBV19 and TRBJ1-1; TRBD1 might be the D (6 bases). The CDR3 length is 14 residues. The ends were cut back, 1 base at V and 11 bases at J, with 17 bases in the middle. Germline assignment: CDR1 LNHDA and CDR2 SQIVND (reference sequence). The CDR3 here is CASSIGPTGTTAFF. CDR3 sequence (DNA): TGTGCCAGTAGTATAGGACCAACAGGGACTACGGCTTTCTTT.

Comments on this clone: Distinct nucleotide sequences in the sample also encode this CDR3. The chain couples TRBV7-2 to TRBJ2-7, with TRBD2 matching 7 bases. With 4 bases clipped from V and 4 bases from J, the junction kept 7 bases outside the gene matches. Germline CDR1 and CDR2: SGHTA and FQGNSA. The CDR3 extends over 14 amino acids. This CDR3 reads CASSSPGGTYEQYF. The DNA of the CDR3 is TGTGCCAGCAGCTCGCCGGGGGGTACTTACGAGCAGTACTTC.

This chain uses TRBV7-8 with TRBJ2-7, with TRBD1 matching 7 bases. Unmatched junction bases numbered 6, after V lost 9 bases and J lost 1 base. Germline loops: CDR1 SGHVS, CDR2 FQNEAQ. The CDR3 sequence is 13 residues long. CDR3 in amino acids: CASGPGGSYEQYF. CDR3 in DNA: TGTGCCAGTGGGCCAGGGGGATCCTACGAGCAGTACTTC.

The chain is built from TRBV9 and TRBJ2-7; 9 nucleotides align to TRBD2. The germline V gene has CDR1 SGDLS and CDR2 YYNGEE. V dropped 1 base and J dropped 5; count of bases not matched to a gene: 7. CDR3 length: 15 amino acids. The CDR3 sequence is CASSVTSSGGDEQYF. CDR3 in DNA: TGTGCCAGCAGCGTAACGAGTAGCGGGGGAGACGAGCAGTACTTC.

V gene TRBV19 combines with J gene TRBJ1-1, with D hard to call. CDR1 is LNHDA and CDR2 is SQIVND in the germline V gene (reference sequence). This CDR3 is 13 amino acids long. The germline V and J ends were trimmed by 5 bases and 8 bases, with 15 bases remaining between them. The CDR3 here is CASSLSGLSEAFF. The CDR3 DNA follows: TGTGCCAGTAGTTTAAGCGGTCTGAGCGAAGCTTTCTTT. Variable domain in full (rest from reference TRBV19 and TRBJ1-1): DGGITQSPKYLFRKEGQNVTLSCEQNLNHDAMYWYRQDPGQGLRLIYYSQIVNDFQKGDIAEGYSVSREKKESFPLTVTSAQKNPTAFYLCASSLSGLSEAFFGQGTRLTVV.

The chain uses TRBV2 and TRBJ1-1; perhaps TRBD1 as D (5 bases). This CDR3 region has 14 residues. Trimming left V 6 bases short and J 3 bases short, with 14 bases between. Germline V gene sequence: CDR1 SNHLY, CDR2 FYNNEI. CDR3: CASRGRRVDTEAFF. DNA for the CDR3: TGTGCCAGCAGGGGGCGCAGAGTCGACACTGAAGCTTTCTTT.

V usage is TRBV28 and J usage is TRBJ1-1, with unresolved D. Trimming shortened V by 6 bases and J by 1 base, and 6 bases separated the two germline ends. From germline, CDR1 is MDHEN and CDR2 SYDVKM. The CDR3 consists of 12 residues. The CDR3 region is CASRAWNTEAFF. The CDR3 bases are TGTGCCAGCAGGGCATGGAACACTGAAGCTTTCTTT.